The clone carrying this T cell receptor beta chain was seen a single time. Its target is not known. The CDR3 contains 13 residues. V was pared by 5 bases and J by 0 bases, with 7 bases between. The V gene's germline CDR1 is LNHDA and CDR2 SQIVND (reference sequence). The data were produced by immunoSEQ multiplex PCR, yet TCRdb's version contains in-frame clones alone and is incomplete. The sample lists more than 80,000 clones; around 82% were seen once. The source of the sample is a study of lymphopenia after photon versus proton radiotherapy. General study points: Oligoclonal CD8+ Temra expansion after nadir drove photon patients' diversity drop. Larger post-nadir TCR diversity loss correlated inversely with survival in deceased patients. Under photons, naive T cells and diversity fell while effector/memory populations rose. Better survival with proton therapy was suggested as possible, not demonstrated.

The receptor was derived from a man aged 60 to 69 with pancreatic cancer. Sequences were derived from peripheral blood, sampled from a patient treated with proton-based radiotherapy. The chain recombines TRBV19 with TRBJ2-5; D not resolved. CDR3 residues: CASSRDNQETQYF. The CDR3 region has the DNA TGTGCCAGTAGTCGCGACAACCAAGAGACCCAGTACTTC.